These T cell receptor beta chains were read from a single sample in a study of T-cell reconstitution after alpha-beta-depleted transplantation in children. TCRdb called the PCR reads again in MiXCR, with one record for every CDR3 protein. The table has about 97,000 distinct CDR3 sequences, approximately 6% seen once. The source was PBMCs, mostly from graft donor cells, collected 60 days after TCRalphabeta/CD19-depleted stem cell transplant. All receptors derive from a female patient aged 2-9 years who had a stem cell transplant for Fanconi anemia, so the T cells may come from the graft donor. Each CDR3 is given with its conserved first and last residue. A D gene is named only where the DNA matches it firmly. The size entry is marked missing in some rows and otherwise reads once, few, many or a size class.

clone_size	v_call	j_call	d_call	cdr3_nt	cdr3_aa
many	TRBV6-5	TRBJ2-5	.	TGTGCCAGCAGTTACTCGCGGGGCTTGGAGACCCAGTACTTC	CASSYSRGLETQYF
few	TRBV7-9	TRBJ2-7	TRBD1	TGTGCCAGCAGCTTCGGGGACAGGCCTTCCTACGAGCAGTACTTC	CASSFGDRPSYEQYF
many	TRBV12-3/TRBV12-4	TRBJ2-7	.	TGTGCCAGCAGTTTAGGCAAGCAGGTCGGTGTTCCCTACGAGCAGTACTTC	CASSLGKQVGVPYEQYF
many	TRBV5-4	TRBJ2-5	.	TGTGCCAGCAGCTTGGCGTACCTAAAGACCCAGTACTTC	CASSLAYLKTQYF
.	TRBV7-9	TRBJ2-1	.	TGTGCCAGCAGCCTTACCAGGGATCCCTCCTACAATGAGCAGTTCTTC	CASSLTRDPSYNEQFF
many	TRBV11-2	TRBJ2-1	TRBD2	TGTGCCAGCAGCTTAGGCGGGAGCGCCAGAATTTACAATGAGCAGTTCTTC	CASSLGGSARIYNEQFF
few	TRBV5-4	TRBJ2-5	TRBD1	TGTGCCAGCAGCCCGGGACAGCTTCAAGAGACCCAGTACTTC	CASSPGQLQETQYF
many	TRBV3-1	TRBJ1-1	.	TGTGCCAGCAGCCATGTCGGTGAAGCTTTCTTT	CASSHVGEAFF
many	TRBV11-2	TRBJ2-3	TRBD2	TGTGCCAGCAGCTTAGTTCGGACTAGCGGGGGGGCCTCAGATACGCAGTATTTT	CASSLVRTSGGASDTQYF
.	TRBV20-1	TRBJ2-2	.	TGCTGTGCTGAAAAGACAGGAGCGAACACCGGGGAGCTGTTTTTT	CCAEKTGANTGELFF
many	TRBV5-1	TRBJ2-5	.	TGCGCCAGCAGCCCGGGAAATCAAGAGACCCAGTACTTC	CASSPGNQETQYF
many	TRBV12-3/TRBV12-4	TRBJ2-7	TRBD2	TGTGCCAGCATCCCCACTAGCGGGTCCTACGAGCAGTACTTC	CASIPTSGSYEQYF
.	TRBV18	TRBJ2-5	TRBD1	TGTGCCAGCTCACCACCACAGGGGTTCCGAGAGACCCAGTACTTC	CASSPPQGFRETQYF
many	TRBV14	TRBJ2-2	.	TGTGCCAGCAGCCAAGTTCCCGGGGAGCTGTTTTTT	CASSQVPGELFF